This T cell receptor (beta chain) was captured in a study of CD8+CD57+ T cells in acquired aplastic anemia. Findings of the study overall: The study found no significant CD8+ Simpson's diversity difference between patients and controls. Sharing between patients and controls was observed for twenty-nine CD8+ CDR3 sequences.

Genomic DNA acted as the template from which TCR beta VDJ combination and CDR3 sequence profiling were carried out. TCRdb passed the reads through MiXCR, listing each CDR3 protein once. This sample has roughly 420,000 distinct CDR3 sequences, with under 80% found just once. Trimming stripped 2 bases from V and 1 base from J, with 9 bases between. Per germline, CDR1 SGHRS and CDR2 YFSETQ. CDR3 length: 15 residues. With regard to this clonotype: As yet, its antigen is unknown.

The specimen sequenced was sorted CD4+, CD8+, or CD8+CD57+ T cells (not recorded which) from PBMCs. J is TRBJ2-2 and V is TRBV5-1; D ambiguous. The source of this sequence is a human donor in good health, serving as a control. The DNA of the CDR3 is TGCGCCAGCAGCTTATGGCAGCGGAACACCGGGGAGCTGTTTTTT. Translation: CASSLWQRNTGELFF.